Listed below are T cell receptor beta chains from one sample, sequenced in a study of T cells expressing NK-cell markers. TCRdb re-called the 5' RACE reads and catalogs CDR3 proteins one per entry, DNA excluded. The table lists 250,000 to 300,000 distinct CDR3 sequences, with about 0.39% in the top ten. Specimen: blood T cells: a sorted CD56 or NKG2C T cell subset, CD4+ or CD8+ T cells, or bulk PBMC T cells (not recorded which). The receptors were gathered from a man younger than 35 in good health. The CDR3 runs from the conserved cysteine through the conserved F or W.

v_call: TRBV28; j_call: TRBJ1-5; cdr3_aa: CASSLKGGQNQPQHF
v_call: TRBV24-1; j_call: TRBJ2-7; cdr3_aa: CATSAQRATSGTYEQYF
v_call: TRBV19; j_call: TRBJ2-1; cdr3_aa: CASSLPAGQGPFF
v_call: TRBV5-1; j_call: TRBJ2-1; cdr3_aa: CASSWGGGSPTNEQFF
v_call: TRBV29-1; j_call: TRBJ1-5; cdr3_aa: CSALLEGNQPQHF
v_call: TRBV20-1; j_call: TRBJ2-3; cdr3_aa: CSSSYSGSSDTQYF
v_call: TRBV15; j_call: TRBJ2-7; cdr3_aa: CATSRPSGSYEQYF
v_call: TRBV24-1; j_call: TRBJ2-1; cdr3_aa: CATRDRGYNEQFF
v_call: TRBV12-5; j_call: TRBJ2-1; cdr3_aa: CASGFPRGERTEQFF
v_call: TRBV4-2; j_call: TRBJ2-5; cdr3_aa: CASSRASGEQETQYF
v_call: TRBV7-8; j_call: TRBJ2-7; cdr3_aa: CASRQGRMRGEQYF
v_call: TRBV12-5; j_call: TRBJ2-2; cdr3_aa: CASGLVGASTGELFF
v_call: TRBV24-1; j_call: TRBJ2-5; cdr3_aa: CATGTGKETQYF
v_call: TRBV10-3; j_call: TRBJ2-3; cdr3_aa: CATATGLGLTSTDTQYF
v_call: TRBV7-2; j_call: TRBJ2-4; cdr3_aa: CASSLASWTSGSRNIQYF
v_call: TRBV7-2; j_call: TRBJ1-1; cdr3_aa: CASSPGGGVNTEAFF